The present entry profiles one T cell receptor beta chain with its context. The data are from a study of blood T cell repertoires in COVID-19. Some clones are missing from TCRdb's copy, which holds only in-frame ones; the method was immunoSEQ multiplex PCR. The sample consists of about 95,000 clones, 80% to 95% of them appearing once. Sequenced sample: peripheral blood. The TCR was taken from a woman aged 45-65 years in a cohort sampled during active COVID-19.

The CDR3 is CASSESAGQDTQYF. CDR3 in DNA: TGCGCCAGCAGTGAGTCGGCAGGGCAAGATACGCAGTATTTT. This chain uses TRBV10-1 with TRBJ2-3; tentatively, D is TRBD1 (5 bases). V was trimmed by 0 bases and J by 5 bases, leaving 9 bases between them. Looked up from germline, CDR1 is WNHNN and CDR2 is SYGVQD (reference sequence). The CDR3 runs to 14 residues.